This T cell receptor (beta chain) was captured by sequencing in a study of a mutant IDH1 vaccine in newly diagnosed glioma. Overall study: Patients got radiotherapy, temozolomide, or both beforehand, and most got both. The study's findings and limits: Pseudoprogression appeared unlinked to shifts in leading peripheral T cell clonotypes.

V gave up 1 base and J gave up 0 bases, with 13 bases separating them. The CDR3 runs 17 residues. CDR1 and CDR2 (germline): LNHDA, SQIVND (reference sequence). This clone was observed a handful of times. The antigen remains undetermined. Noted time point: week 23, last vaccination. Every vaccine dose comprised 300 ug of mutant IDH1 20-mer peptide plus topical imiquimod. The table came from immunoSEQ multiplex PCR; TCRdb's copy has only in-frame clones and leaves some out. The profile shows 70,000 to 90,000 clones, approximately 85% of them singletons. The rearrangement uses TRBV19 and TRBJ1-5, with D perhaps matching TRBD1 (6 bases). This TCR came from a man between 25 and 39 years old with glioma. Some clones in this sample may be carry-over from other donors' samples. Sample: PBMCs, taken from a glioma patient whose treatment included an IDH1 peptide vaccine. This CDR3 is CASSIGFGRGSNQPQHF. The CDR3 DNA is TGTGCCAGTAGTATAGGGTTCGGCAGGGGTAGCAATCAGCCCCAGCATTTT.